This entry features one T cell receptor beta chain sequence. Its specificity is unknown. The CDR3 is made up of 15 amino acids. Looked up from germline, CDR1 is SGHRS and CDR2 is YFSETQ. The sample originates from a study of T cells expressing NK-cell markers. Study summary: The study drew TCR beta repertoires from sorted CD3+CD56+NKG2C+, CD3+CD56+NKG2C- and CD3+CD56-NKG2C+ T cells.

TCRdb reprocessed the 5' RACE reads, with one entry per CDR3 protein and no DNA. The table for this sample gives more than 400,000 distinct CDR3 sequences. Overall study results and limits: Whether the expanded NKG2C+ T cell clones recognized HCMV remained unclear. Of CD8+ T cells, about 1.0-7.5% belonged to dominant NKG2C+ clonotypes in five to seven donors.

The rearrangement uses TRBV5-1 and TRBJ2-7; lacking DNA, the TRBD1 call made by TCRdb goes unchecked. This receptor was identified in a woman aged 18 to 75 in good health. Sequenced input: blood T cells: a sorted CD56 or NKG2C T cell subset, CD4+ or CD8+ T cells, or bulk PBMC T cells (not recorded which). CDR3: CASSLEGGIRGEQYF.